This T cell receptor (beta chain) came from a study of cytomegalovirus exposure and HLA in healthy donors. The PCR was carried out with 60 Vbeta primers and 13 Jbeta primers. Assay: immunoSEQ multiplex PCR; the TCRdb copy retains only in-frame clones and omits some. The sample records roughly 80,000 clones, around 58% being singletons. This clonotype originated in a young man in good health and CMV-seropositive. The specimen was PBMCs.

The CDR3 DNA sequence: TGTGCCAGCAGCTTCCCTCGGACTAGCGGGGGGTTCGGCCTTTACGAGCAGTACTTC. This encodes CASSFPRTSGGFGLYEQYF. This rearrangement joins TRBV28 to TRBJ2-7, with 14 positions matching TRBD2. V lost 6 bases to trimming and J lost 4 bases; unmatched junction nucleotides: 17. Germline assignment: CDR1 MDHEN and CDR2 SYDVKM. This CDR3 contains 19 residues. The whole variable domain, remainder taken from reference TRBV28 and TRBJ2-7, is DVKVTQSSRYLVKRTGEKVFLECVQDMDHENMFWYRQDPGLGLRLIYFSYDVKMKEKGDIPEGYSVSREKKERFSLILESASTNQTSMYLCASSFPRTSGGFGLYEQYFGPGTRLTVT.